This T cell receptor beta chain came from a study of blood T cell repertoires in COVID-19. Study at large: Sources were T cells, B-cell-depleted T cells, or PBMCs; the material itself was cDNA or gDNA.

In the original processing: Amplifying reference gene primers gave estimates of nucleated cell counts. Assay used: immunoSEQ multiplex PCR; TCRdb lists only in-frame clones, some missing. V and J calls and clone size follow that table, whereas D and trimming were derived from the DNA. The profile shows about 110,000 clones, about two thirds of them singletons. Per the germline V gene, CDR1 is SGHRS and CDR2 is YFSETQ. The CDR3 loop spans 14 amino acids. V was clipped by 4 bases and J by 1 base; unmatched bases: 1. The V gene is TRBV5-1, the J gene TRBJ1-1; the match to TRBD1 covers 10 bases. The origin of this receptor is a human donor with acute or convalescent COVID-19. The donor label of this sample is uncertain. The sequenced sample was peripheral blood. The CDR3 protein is CASSGTGANTEAFF. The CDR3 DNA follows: TGCGCCAGCAGCGGGACAGGGGCGAACACTGAAGCTTTCTTT.